This TCR beta chain was sequenced during a study of brain T cells in children with intractable seizures. Surgery cases with the highest brain T cell transcript signatures were chosen for sequencing. At least one anti-epileptic drug was given before surgery. Concerning this clone: No antigen is known for it.

Study findings and constraints: HCMV serostatus was not known, and viral specificity came from CDR3 similarity only.

TCRdb's copy holds only in-frame clones and misses some; the assay was immunoSEQ multiplex PCR. The sample holds 110,000 or so clones; 90% to 95% are singletons and the top ten take around 4.1%. Germline V lookup: CDR1 MGHRA, CDR2 YSYEKL. The V and J ends lost 4 bases and 7 bases, in that order; junction bases with no gene match: 8. The CDR3 totals 14 residues. V is TRBV4-1 and J is TRBJ1-2; TRBD1 aligns across 8 bases. The receptor comes from a boy under three years old with hemimegalencephaly and intractable seizures. Source: peripheral blood, taken at surgery. DNA of the CDR3: TGCGCCAGCAGCCTTCTCAGGACAGGGTTTGGCTACACCTTC. This translates into CASSLLRTGFGYTF.